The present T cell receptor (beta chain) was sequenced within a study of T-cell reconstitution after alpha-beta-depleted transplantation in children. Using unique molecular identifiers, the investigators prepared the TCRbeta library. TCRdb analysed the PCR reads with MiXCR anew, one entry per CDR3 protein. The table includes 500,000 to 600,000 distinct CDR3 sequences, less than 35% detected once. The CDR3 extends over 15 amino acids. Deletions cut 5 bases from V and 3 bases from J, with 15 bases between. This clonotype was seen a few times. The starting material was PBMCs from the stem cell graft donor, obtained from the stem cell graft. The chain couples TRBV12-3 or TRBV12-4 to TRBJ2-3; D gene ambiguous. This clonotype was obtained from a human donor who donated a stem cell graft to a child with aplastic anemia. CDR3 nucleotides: TGTGCCAGCAGTGGCACTATGGTGCAGACAGATACGCAGTATTTT. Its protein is CASSGTMVQTDTQYF.